These T cell receptor beta chains were read from a single sample in a study of blood T cell repertoires in COVID-19. Assay used: immunoSEQ multiplex PCR; TCRdb lists only in-frame clones, some missing. Of approximately 140,000 clones listed, approximately 88% are singletons. The sample taken for sequencing was PBMCs or T cells enriched from blood (not recorded which). The receptors derive from a woman aged 25 to 45 with acute COVID-19. CDR3s include the opening cysteine and the closing phenylalanine or tryptophan. The order of the fields is V gene, CDR3 protein.

TRBV11-3 CASSPGGSGIGSTDTQYF
TRBV6-5 CASSLSVNSNQPQHF
TRBV19 CASSMVAGGSYNEQFF
TRBV7-9 CASSAGVPNYNEQFF
TRBV18 CASSPDTGEAFF
TRBV11-2 CASSRTLSGSTDTQYF
TRBV18 CASSPYGQGAYSYEQYF
TRBV9 CASSGQGFSTDTQYF
TRBV15 CATRELTNYGYTF
TRBV3-1/TRBV3-2 CASSLTSRADTQYF
TRBV13 CASSLGQFDIQTQYF
TRBV19 CASSVGSDRENYGYTF
TRBV28 CASTTTEGLNQPQHF
TRBV7-2 CASSLAEGYEQYF
TRBV5-1 CASSLALAGAGDTQYF
TRBV19 CASGQSGTGIYEQYF
TRBV19 CASRQLYEQYF
TRBV28 CASSLGSEGTEAFF
TRBV7-3 CASSPETGGYNEQFF
TRBV27 CASSLSRIQTYEQYF
TRBV5-1 CASGGGGSYEQYF
TRBV6-4 CASSTSGSPYNEQFF
TRBV2 CASSEKGVGYGYTF
TRBV2 CASSLIPGDAFF
TRBV30 CAWMGQQNTEAFF
TRBV19 CASSIGGQGNYGYTF
TRBV27 CASGQGDSNQPQHF
TRBV3-1/TRBV3-2 CASNLHGLAGGLTEQFF
TRBV11-2 CASSLTPISAYEQYF
TRBV7-6 CASSQKDSWADTEAFF
TRBV9 CASSPSGTSGYNEQFF
TRBV27 CASSLGQGEKLFF
TRBV9 CASSALAGAHNEQFF
TRBV19 CASSIRGGNQPQHF
TRBV28 CASSFFPRTGGISGANVLTF
TRBV3-1/TRBV3-2 CASSQDWGQGYEQYF
TRBV28 CASRDFTQQGNYGYTF
TRBV5-6 CASSRQAYDGYTF
TRBV28 CASSLLAGILSGANVLTF
TRBV6-5 CASRPGVTNTGELFF
TRBV19 CASSYGLAYTYNEQFF
TRBV15 CATSRDLGGGMNTEAFF
TRBV27 CASSHRTGGQETQYF
TRBV12-3/TRBV12-4 CASSLRGYGYTF
TRBV6-5 CASSYSTMGGSIQYF
TRBV3-1/TRBV3-2 CASSLGALWGANVLTF
TRBV11-2 CASSLDWSGRRGTDTQYF
TRBV4-3 CASSQGGWGEKLFF
TRBV19 CASSGEEFLTDTQYF
TRBV18 CASSRGGNGYNEQFF
TRBV7-3 CASSPLGTEPTDTQYF
TRBV5-1 CASSTGTGNYGYTF